What follows describes a single T cell receptor beta chain. The antigen is undetermined. The Oncomine TCR Beta short-read assay was applied to DNA of cultured CD4+ T cells. TCRdb reanalysed the PCR reads using MiXCR and keeps one entry per CDR3 protein. The sample shows more than 7,000 distinct CDR3 sequences, 60% to 80% of them seen only once. This entry is derived from a study of vaccination and CD4 T cells after COVID-19. CDR1 and CDR2 from the germline V gene are MDHEN and SYDVKM. CDR3 length equals 15 residues. V lost 2 bases, J lost 4 bases, and 14 bases lay in between. Regarding treatment: approximately nine-day PBMC culture with coronavirus spike peptide pools or control peptides (ViraFEST assay). Wells that each held roughly 1.9 million PBMCs were cultured with 9 to 10 IU/ml IL-2 and 10 ug/ml peptide pools.

The chain joins TRBV28 to TRBJ1-1; D unresolved. The sample was CD4+ T cells from blood, cultured in vitro. This TCR was sampled from a human donor who had recovered from COVID-19. For the CDR3, the DNA is TGTGCCAGCAGTTTAACGCAAGGCCGGGCCACTGAAGCTTTCTTT. Protein: CASSLTQGRATEAFF.